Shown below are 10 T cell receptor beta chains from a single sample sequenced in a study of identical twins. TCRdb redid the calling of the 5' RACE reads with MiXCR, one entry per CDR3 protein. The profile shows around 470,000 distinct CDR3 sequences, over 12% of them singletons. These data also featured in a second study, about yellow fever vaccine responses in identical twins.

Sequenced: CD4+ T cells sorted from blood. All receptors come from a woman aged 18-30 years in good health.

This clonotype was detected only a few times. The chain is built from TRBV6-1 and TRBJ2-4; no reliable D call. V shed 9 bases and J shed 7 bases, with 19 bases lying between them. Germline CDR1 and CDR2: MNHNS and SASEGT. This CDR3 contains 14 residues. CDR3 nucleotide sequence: TGTGCCAGTCGACTCCCCGGTGTGGGGAACATTCAGTACTTC. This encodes CASRLPGVGNIQYF.

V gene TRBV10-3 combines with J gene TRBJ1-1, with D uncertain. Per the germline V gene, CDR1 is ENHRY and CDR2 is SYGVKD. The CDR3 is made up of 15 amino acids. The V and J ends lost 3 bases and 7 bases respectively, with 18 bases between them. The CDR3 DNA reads TGTGCCATCAGTGACCCTCGACCCGGGCGGGTTGAAGCTTTCTTT. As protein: CAISDPRPGRVEAFF.

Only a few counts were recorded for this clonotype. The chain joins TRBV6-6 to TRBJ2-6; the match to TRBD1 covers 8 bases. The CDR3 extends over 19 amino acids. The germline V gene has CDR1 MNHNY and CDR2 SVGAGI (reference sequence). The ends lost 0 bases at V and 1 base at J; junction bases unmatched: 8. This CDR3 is CASSYSAGGAFSGANVLTF. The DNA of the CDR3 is TGTGCCAGCAGTTACTCCGCAGGGGGCGCGTTTTCTGGGGCCAACGTCCTGACTTTC.

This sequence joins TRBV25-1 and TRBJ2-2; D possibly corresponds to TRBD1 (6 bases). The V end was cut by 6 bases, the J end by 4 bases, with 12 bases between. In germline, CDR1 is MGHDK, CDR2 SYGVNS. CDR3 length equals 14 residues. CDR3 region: CASRGVGGTGELFF. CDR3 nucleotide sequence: TGTGCCAGCAGAGGGGTAGGGGGCACCGGGGAGCTGTTTTTT.

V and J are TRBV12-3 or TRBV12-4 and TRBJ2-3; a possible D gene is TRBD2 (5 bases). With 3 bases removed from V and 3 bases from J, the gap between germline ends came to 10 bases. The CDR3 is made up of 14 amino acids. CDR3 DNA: TGTGCCAGCAGTTTCGGTCGGACTACAGATACGCAGTATTTT. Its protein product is CASSFGRTTDTQYF.

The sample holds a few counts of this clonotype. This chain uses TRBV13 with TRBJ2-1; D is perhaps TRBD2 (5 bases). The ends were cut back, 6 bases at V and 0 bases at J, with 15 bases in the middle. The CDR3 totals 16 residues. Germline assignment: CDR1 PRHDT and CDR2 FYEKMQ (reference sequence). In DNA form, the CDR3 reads TGTGCCAGCAGTCCAGCGGTTCTAAGCTCCTACAATGAGCAGTTCTTC. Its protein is CASSPAVLSSYNEQFF.

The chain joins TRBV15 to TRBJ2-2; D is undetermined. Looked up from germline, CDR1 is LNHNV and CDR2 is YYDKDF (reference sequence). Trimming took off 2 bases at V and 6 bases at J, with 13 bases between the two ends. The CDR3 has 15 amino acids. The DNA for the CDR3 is TGTGCCACCAGCAGAAGAACGGAGACCCCCGGGGAGCTGTTTTTT. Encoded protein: CATSRRTETPGELFF.

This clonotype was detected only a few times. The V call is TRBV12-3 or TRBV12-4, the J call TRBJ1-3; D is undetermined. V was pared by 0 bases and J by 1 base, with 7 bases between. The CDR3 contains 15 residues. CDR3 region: CASSLASGSGNTIYF. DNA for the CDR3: TGTGCCAGCAGTTTAGCTTCTGGATCTGGAAACACCATATATTTT.

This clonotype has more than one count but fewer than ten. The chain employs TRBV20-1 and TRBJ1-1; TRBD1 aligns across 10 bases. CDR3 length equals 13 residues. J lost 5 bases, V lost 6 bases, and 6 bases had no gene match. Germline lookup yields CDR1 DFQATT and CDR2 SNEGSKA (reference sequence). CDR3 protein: CSARGQGRTEAFF. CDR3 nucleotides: TGCAGTGCCAGGGGACAGGGGAGGACTGAAGCTTTCTTT.

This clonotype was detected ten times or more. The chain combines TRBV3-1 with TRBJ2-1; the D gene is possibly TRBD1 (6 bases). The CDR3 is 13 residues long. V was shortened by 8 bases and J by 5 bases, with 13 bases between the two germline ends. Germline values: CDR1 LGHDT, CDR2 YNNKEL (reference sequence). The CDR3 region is CASRTAKDNEQFF. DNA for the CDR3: TGTGCCAGCCGGACAGCCAAGGACAATGAGCAGTTCTTC.